This entry features one TCR beta chain sequence. Germline V gene lookup returns CDR1 SGHTA and CDR2 FQGNSA. Trimming removed 5 bases at V and 4 bases at J, with 17 bases between. This CDR3 region has 15 residues. The data derive from a study of blood T cell repertoires in COVID-19. Profiled with immunoSEQ multiplex PCR; TCRdb holds only in-frame clones, not every one. Among 300,000 to 400,000 clones listed, around 87% were seen once. Material for sequencing was peripheral blood. The chain has TRBV7-2 and TRBJ2-5; maybe TRBD2 (7 bases). The origin of this receptor is a human donor in a cohort sampled during active COVID-19. The CDR3 spells CASSLEGGARETQYF. CDR3 bases: TGTGCCAGCAGCCTCGAGGGGGGGGCCCGAGAGACCCAGTACTTC.